This TCR beta chain was sequenced during a study of Graves' ophthalmopathy and Graves' hyperthyroidism. The authors enrolled newly diagnosed hyperthyroidism patients aged 18 to 65 with under 2 months' duration. Overall study findings and caveats: A roughly 81% specificity and 87.88% sensitivity were achieved by a 13-signature model that separated ophthalmopathy from stable hyperthyroidism. Appearing in blood as well were most expanded thyroid clonotypes above 0.001 frequency.

V was trimmed by 0 bases and J by 7 bases, leaving 7 bases between them. The CDR3 covers 13 residues. The germline gives CDR1 LGHNA, CDR2 YSLEER. RNA served as the template for amplifying TCR beta CDR3 regions. A first-round RT-PCR used HTBI primers, followed by a second-round multiplex PCR. TCRdb analysed the multiplex PCR reads with MiXCR anew, one entry per CDR3 protein. This table has more than 1,000,000 distinct CDR3 sequences, 36% appearing once. In its sample, this clonotype was seen a few times. Its matching antigen is unknown. The chain joins TRBV4-3 to TRBJ1-5; D gene unclear. This sequence was found in an adult man with Graves' hyperthyroidism. Sequencing was performed on peripheral blood or thyroid tissue (not recorded which). The CDR3 loop reads CASSQDKKQPQHF. DNA for the CDR3: TGCGCCAGCAGCCAAGATAAAAAGCAGCCCCAGCATTTT.